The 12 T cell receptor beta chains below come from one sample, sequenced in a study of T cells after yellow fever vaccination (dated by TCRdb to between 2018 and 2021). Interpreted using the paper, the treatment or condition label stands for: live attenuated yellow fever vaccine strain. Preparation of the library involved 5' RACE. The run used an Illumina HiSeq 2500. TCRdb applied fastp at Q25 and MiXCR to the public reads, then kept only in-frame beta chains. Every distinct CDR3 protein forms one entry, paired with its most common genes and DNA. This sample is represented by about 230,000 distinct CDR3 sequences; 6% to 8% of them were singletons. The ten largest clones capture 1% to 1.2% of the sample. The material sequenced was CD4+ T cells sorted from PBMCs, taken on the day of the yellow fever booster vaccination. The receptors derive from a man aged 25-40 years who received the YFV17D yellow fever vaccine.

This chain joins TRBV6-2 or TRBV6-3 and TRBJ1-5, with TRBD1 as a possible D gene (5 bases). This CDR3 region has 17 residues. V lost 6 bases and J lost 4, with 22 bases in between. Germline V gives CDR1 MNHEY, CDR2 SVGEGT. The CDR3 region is CASSYKSGRADNQPQHF. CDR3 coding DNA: TGTGCCAGCAGCTACAAGTCGGGGCGGGCGGATAATCAGCCCCAGCATTTT.

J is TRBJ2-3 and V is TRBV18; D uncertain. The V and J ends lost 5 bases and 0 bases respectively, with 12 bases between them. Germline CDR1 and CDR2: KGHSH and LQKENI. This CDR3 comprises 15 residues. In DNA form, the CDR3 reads TGTGCCAGCTCAACTCGTACAACTAGCACAGATACGCAGTATTTT. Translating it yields CASSTRTTSTDTQYF.

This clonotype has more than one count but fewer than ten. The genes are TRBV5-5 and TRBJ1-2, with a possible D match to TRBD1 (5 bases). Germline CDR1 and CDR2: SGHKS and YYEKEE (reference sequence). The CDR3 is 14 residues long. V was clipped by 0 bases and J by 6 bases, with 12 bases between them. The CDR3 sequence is CASSLAQGVNGYTF. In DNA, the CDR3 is TGTGCCAGCAGCTTGGCTCAGGGAGTTAATGGCTACACCTTC. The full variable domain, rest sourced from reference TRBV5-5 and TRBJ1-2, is DAGVTQSPTHLIKTRGQQVTLRCSPISGHKSVSWYQQVLGQGPQFIFQYYEKEERGRGNFPDRFSARQFPNYSSELNVNALLLGDSALYLCASSLAQGVNGYTFGSGTRLTVV.

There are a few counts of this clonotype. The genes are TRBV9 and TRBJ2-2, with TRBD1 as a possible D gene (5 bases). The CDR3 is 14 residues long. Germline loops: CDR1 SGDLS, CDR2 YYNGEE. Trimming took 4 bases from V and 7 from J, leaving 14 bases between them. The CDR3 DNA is TGTGCCAGCAGCTCGAGACAGCAGCACGGGGAGCTGTTTTTT. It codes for CASSSRQQHGELFF.

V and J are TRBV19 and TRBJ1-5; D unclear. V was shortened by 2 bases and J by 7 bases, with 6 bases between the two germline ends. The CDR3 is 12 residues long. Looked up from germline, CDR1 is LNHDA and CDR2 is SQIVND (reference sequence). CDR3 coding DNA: TGTGCCAGTAGTATAAATGGCCAGCCCCAGCATTTT. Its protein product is CASSINGQPQHF.

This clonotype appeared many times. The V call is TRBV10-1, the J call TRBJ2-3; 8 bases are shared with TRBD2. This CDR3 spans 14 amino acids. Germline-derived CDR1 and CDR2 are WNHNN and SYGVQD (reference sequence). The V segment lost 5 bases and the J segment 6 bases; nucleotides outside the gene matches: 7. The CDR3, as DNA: TGCGCCAGCAGTCCAGGACTAGCTCGGGATACGCAGTATTTT. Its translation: CASSPGLARDTQYF.

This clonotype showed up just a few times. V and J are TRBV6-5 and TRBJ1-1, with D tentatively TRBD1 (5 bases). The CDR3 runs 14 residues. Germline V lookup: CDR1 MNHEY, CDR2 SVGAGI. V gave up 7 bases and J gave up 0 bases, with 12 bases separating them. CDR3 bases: TGTGCCAGCAATCGAGACAGACTGAACACTGAAGCTTTCTTT. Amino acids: CASNRDRLNTEAFF.

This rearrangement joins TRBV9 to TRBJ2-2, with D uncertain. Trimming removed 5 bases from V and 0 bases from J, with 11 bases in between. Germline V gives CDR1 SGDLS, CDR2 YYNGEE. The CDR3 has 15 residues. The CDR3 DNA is TGTGCCAGCAGTAAGCGCACTACGAACACCGGGGAGCTGTTTTTT. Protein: CASSKRTTNTGELFF.

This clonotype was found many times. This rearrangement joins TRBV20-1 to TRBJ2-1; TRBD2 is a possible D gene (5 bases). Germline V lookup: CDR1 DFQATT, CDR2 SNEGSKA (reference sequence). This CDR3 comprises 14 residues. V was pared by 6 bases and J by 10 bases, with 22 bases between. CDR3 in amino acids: CSAPNPRGPREQFF. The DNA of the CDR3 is TGCAGTGCCCCTAACCCCCGAGGGCCTAGAGAGCAGTTCTTC.

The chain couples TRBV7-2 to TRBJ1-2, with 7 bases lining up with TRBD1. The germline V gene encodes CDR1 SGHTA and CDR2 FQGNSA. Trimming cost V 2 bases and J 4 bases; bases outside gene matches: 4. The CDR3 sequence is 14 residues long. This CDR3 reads CASSLKGAGYGYTF. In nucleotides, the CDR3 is TGTGCCAGCAGCTTAAAGGGGGCCGGCTATGGCTACACCTTC.

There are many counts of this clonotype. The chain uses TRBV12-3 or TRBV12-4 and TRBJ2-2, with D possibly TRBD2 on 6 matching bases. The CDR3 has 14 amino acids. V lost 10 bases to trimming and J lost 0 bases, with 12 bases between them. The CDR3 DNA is TGTGCCACCGGGGGTAGCGCGAACACCGGGGAGCTGTTTTTT. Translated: CATGGSANTGELFF.

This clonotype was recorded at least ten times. In DNA form, the CDR3 reads TGTGCCAGCAGCCAAGCGGGGGTCTACGAGCAGTACTTC. Its translation is CASSQAGVYEQYF. This sequence joins TRBV14 and TRBJ2-7, with TRBD2 as a possible D gene (6 bases). The V and J ends lost 1 base and 3 bases respectively, with 7 bases between them. Looked up from germline, CDR1 is SGHDN and CDR2 is FVKESK. The CDR3 sequence is 13 residues long.